The clone carrying this T cell receptor (beta chain) is labeled medium-sized. The sample belongs to a study of immune cell composition in non-small cell lung cancer. Germline CDR1 and CDR2: SGHTA and FQGNSA. V lost 6 bases to trimming and J lost 4 bases; unmatched junction nucleotides: 7. The CDR3 totals 15 residues. Normal lung was taken at the farthest possible site, at least 3 cm from tumour. TCRdb's table, derived via immunoSEQ multiplex PCR, lists solely in-frame clones and lacks some. This table holds roughly 16,000 clones, more than 60% found once. This same sample was also taken into another study, of CD4 T cells in lung cancer.

Material for sequencing was non-adjacent lung tissue. V and J are TRBV7-2 and TRBJ1-2; 11 nucleotides agree with TRBD1. The receptor comes from a human donor with non-small cell lung cancer. The CDR3 loop is CASSFGTGGFYGYTF. The CDR3 DNA reads TGTGCCAGCAGTTTCGGGACAGGGGGGTTCTATGGCTACACCTTC.